These 30 T cell receptor beta chains share one sample of origin, sequenced in a study of T cells in Graves' hyperthyroidism and ophthalmopathy (dated by TCRdb to the late 2010s). Receptors were amplified or captured by multiplex PCR. The sequencing machine was an Illumina HiSeq 2000. Amplification of TCR beta CDR3 regions was carried out from RNA transcripts. For the first round of RT-PCR on the TCR CDR3, the HTBI primer set was used together with the Qiagen OneStep RT-PCR kit. TCRdb redid the processing of the public reads, applying fastp at Q25 and MiXCR, and retained in-frame beta chains. Merged by CDR3 protein, the rows form single entries marked with the most common genes and DNA. The sample includes around 260,000 distinct CDR3 sequences, with 25% to 30% observed a single time. The ten largest clones capture about 30% of the sample. The source material was blood. The receptors here all came from a man in his forties with Graves' hyperthyroidism that later progressed to Graves' ophthalmopathy.

This clonotype was recorded many times. The rearrangement uses TRBV29-1 and TRBJ1-1, with 7 bases fitting TRBD1. Germline V gene sequence: CDR1 SQVTM, CDR2 ANQGSEA. V was clipped by 1 base and J by 8 bases; unmatched bases: 10. The CDR3 is 14 amino acids. The CDR3 loop is CSVEGFWGTAEAFF. The CDR3, as DNA: TGCAGCGTTGAAGGATTTTGGGGGACAGCCGAAGCTTTCTTT.

This clonotype was recorded many times. The chain employs TRBV11-2 and TRBJ2-7; D tentatively fits TRBD1 or TRBD2 (5 bases each). The CDR3 has 15 amino acids. The germline V gene encodes CDR1 SGHAT and CDR2 FQNNGV. V lost 5 bases, J lost 0 bases, and 14 bases lay in between. The CDR3 sequence: CASSPTGASSYEQYF. As DNA, the CDR3 is TGTGCCAGCAGCCCCACCGGGGCCAGCTCCTACGAGCAGTACTTC. The whole variable domain, filled in from reference TRBV11-2 and TRBJ2-7, reads EAGVAQSPRYKIIEKRQSVAFWCNPISGHATLYWYQQILGQGPKLLIQFQNNGVVDDSQLPKDRFSAERLKGVDSTLKIQPAKLEDSAVYLCASSPTGASSYEQYFGPGTRLTVT.

This clonotype was counted a few times. The chain uses TRBV12-3 or TRBV12-4 and TRBJ2-5; D possibly matches TRBD1 or TRBD2 (5 bases each). CDR3 length: 15 residues. V lost 5 bases, J lost 2 bases, and 15 bases lay in between. The CDR3 protein is CASSAGAPAQETQYF. CDR3 nucleotide sequence: TGTGCCAGCAGTGCCGGGGCACCGGCACAAGAGACCCAGTACTTC.

This clonotype was observed at least ten times. The chain links TRBV29-1 to TRBJ2-5; a weak D match, TRBD1 (6 bases). The V end lost 6 bases, the J end lost 2 bases, and 10 bases lay between the germline ends. There are 12 residues in the CDR3. Germline V gene data show CDR1 as SQVTM and CDR2 as ANQGSEA. The CDR3 protein is CSVRTAQETQYF. The CDR3 region has the DNA TGCAGCGTGAGGACAGCGCAAGAGACCCAGTACTTC. Based on the CDR3 plus reference TRBV29-1 and TRBJ2-5, the full variable domain is SAVISQKPSRDICQRGTSLTIQCQVDSQVTMMFWYRQQPGQSLTLIATANQGSEATYESGFVIDKFPISRPNLTFSTLTVSNMSPEDSSIYLCSVRTAQETQYFGPGTRLLVL.

This clonotype was recorded at least ten times. The V gene is TRBV20-1, the J gene TRBJ1-5; D not resolved. The CDR3 contains 14 residues. Trimming removed 0 bases from V and 5 bases from J, with 11 bases in between. Looked up from germline, CDR1 is DFQATT and CDR2 is SNEGSKA (reference sequence). DNA for the CDR3: TGCAGTGCTAGAGATCTGGTGGTTTATCAGCCCCAGCATTTT. Translated: CSARDLVVYQPQHF.

This clonotype was seen at least ten times. The chain couples TRBV6-1 to TRBJ2-5, with 9 bases that match TRBD2. Germline CDR1 is MNHNS and CDR2 is SASEGT. The CDR3 is 17 amino acids. V shed 6 bases, J shed 1 base, and the junction held 12 bases outside the gene matches. The CDR3: CASSGFSVAGAQETQYF. The CDR3 nucleotides are TGTGCCAGCAGCGGGTTCTCAGTAGCGGGAGCCCAAGAGACCCAGTACTTC.

This clonotype was detected ten times or more. A much larger clone differs by one base, so this may be a read error. V gene TRBV10-1 combines with J gene TRBJ2-2, with D possibly TRBD2 on 5 matching bases. Looked up from germline, CDR1 is WNHNN and CDR2 is SYGVQD (reference sequence). The CDR3 consists of 14 residues. CDR3 residues: CASNPGPGTGEPFF. CDR3 DNA: TGCGCCAGCAACCCAGGTCCGGGCACCGGGGAGCCGTTTTTT.

This clonotype was picked up many times. This sequence joins TRBV11-1 and TRBJ2-3; a weak D match, TRBD1 (6 bases). Germline lookup yields CDR1 SGHAT and CDR2 FQDESV (reference sequence). The ends were cut back, 2 bases at V and 6 bases at J, with 12 bases in the middle. CDR3 length equals 14 residues. CDR3 sequence reads: CASSLPHRVDTQYF. The CDR3 DNA reads TGTGCCAGCAGCTTACCTCACAGGGTTGATACGCAGTATTTT. The full variable domain, with the rest looked up from reference TRBV11-1 and TRBJ2-3, is EAEVAQSPRYKITEKSQAVAFWCDPISGHATLYWYRQILGQGPELLVQFQDESVVDDSQLPKDRFSAERLKGVDSTLKIQPAELGDSAMYLCASSLPHRVDTQYFGPGTRLTVL.

This clonotype was counted ten times or more. V gene TRBV5-1 combines with J gene TRBJ2-7, with D tentatively TRBD1 (6 bases). The CDR3 consists of 15 residues. Trimming shortened V by 0 bases and J by 2 bases, and 12 bases separated the two germline ends. Germline-derived CDR1 and CDR2 are SGHRS and YFSETQ. The CDR3 DNA sequence: TGCGCCAGCAGCTTGGGGCTGGGGGCCACCTACGAGCAGTACTTC. It codes for CASSLGLGATYEQYF.

This clonotype was counted at least ten times. It may be a read error: a sequence one base away is much more abundant. The rearrangement links TRBV19 to TRBJ2-7, with D unresolved. Germline lookup yields CDR1 LNHDA and CDR2 SQIVND (reference sequence). The CDR3 has 14 residues. Here the CDR3 DNA reads TGTGCCAGTAGGATAGTCGGCCGACCGTACGAGCAGTACTTC. Translated: CASRIVGRPYEQYF.

This clonotype was seen at least ten times. The chain joins TRBV7-2 to TRBJ1-5; a possible D gene is TRBD1 (6 bases). Trimming took off 5 bases at V and 0 bases at J, with 11 bases between the two ends. The CDR3 covers 15 residues. CDR1 and CDR2 from the germline V gene are SGHTA and FQGNSA. CDR3 in amino acids: CASSPGQYSNQPQHF. The DNA for the CDR3 is TGTGCCAGCAGCCCCGGACAGTATAGCAATCAGCCCCAGCATTTT.

This clonotype was seen many times. V usage is TRBV20-1 and J usage is TRBJ2-3, with 15 bases lining up with TRBD2. In germline, CDR1 is DFQATT, CDR2 SNEGSKA (reference sequence). The CDR3 is made up of 15 amino acids. V trimming: 5 bases; J trimming: 6 bases; junction bases outside the gene matches: 6. CDR3 residues: CSALAGTSGRDTQYF. DNA of the CDR3: TGCAGTGCTCTTGCCGGGACTAGCGGGAGGGATACGCAGTATTTT.

This clonotype has at least ten counts. Just one base apart from a much larger clone, this may be a read error. V is TRBV12-3 or TRBV12-4 and J is TRBJ1-2; no firm D call. The CDR3 is made up of 12 amino acids. CDR3 amino acids: CAGSFISGGYTF. The CDR3 nucleotides are TGTGCCGGCAGTTTCATATCCGGTGGCTACACCTTC.

The rearrangement links TRBV13 to TRBJ1-1; D is unclear. CDR1 is PRHDT, CDR2 FYEKMQ, per germline (reference sequence). Deletions cut 5 bases from V and 4 bases from J, with 14 bases between. The CDR3 spans 14 residues. CDR3 sequence: CASSPGSGSTEAFF. DNA for the CDR3: TGTGCCAGCAGCCCCGGATCTGGGTCCACTGAAGCTTTCTTT.

This clonotype came up a few times. The chain combines TRBV6-5 with TRBJ2-5; D unclear. Germline CDR1 and CDR2: MNHEY and SVGAGI. The V gene lost 0 bases and the J gene lost 2 bases, with 13 bases spanning the gap. The CDR3 is made up of 16 amino acids. This CDR3 reads CASSYSYSGQQETQYF. The CDR3 nucleotides read TGTGCCAGCAGTTACTCATATTCAGGCCAGCAAGAGACCCAGTACTTC.

The sample holds many counts of this clonotype. CDR3 nucleotides: TGTGCCACCAGCAGAGATGACAGGGGCGTAGACACTGAAGCTTTCTTT. Translation: CATSRDDRGVDTEAFF. J is TRBJ1-1 and V is TRBV15; 8 nucleotides align to TRBD1. The CDR3 consists of 16 residues. CDR1 and CDR2 (germline): LNHNV, YYDKDF (reference sequence). V dropped 0 bases and J dropped 3; count of bases not matched to a gene: 6.

This clonotype was observed many times. The chain has TRBV27 and TRBJ2-7; D might be TRBD1 (6 bases). This CDR3 spans 14 amino acids. The germline V and J ends were trimmed by 4 bases and 3 bases, with 13 bases remaining between them. From germline, CDR1 is MNHEY and CDR2 SMNVEV (reference sequence). CDR3 protein: CASSSTGSYYEQYF. CDR3 nucleotides: TGTGCCAGCAGTTCAACAGGGTCTTACTACGAGCAGTACTTC.

There are many counts of this clonotype. The gene calls are TRBV7-9 and TRBJ2-7; 7 bases align to TRBD1. Germline CDR1 and CDR2: SEHNR and FQNEAQ (reference sequence). The J segment lost 4 bases and the V segment lost 5 bases, leaving 11 bases of the junction unmatched. The CDR3 sequence is 15 residues long. CDR3 sequence reads: CASSTPGTDFYEQYF. The CDR3 region has the DNA TGTGCCAGCAGCACCCCCGGGACAGACTTTTACGAGCAGTACTTC. Filled out from reference TRBV7-9 and TRBJ2-7, the complete variable domain reads DTGVSQNPRHKITKRGQNVTFRCDPISEHNRLYWYRQTLGQGPEFLTYFQNEAQLEKSRLLSDRFSAERPKGSFSTLEIQRTEQGDSAMYLCASSTPGTDFYEQYFGPGTRLTVT.

This clonotype was recorded at least ten times. This could be a read error, since a much larger clone is one nucleotide away. V is TRBV5-1 and J is TRBJ2-7; D is uncertain. CDR3 length equals 13 residues. Germline assignment: CDR1 SGHRS and CDR2 YFSETQ. The CDR3 coding sequence is TGCGCCAGCAGCTTGTCGCAACCCTACGGGCAGTACTTC. Residues: CASSLSQPYGQYF.

This clonotype appeared many times. The chain carries TRBV3-1 and TRBJ1-3, with D uncertain. The CDR3 contains 13 residues. CDR1 is LGHDT, CDR2 YNNKEL, per germline (reference sequence). V was pared by 0 bases and J by 4 bases, with 4 bases between. CDR3 nucleotides: TGTGCCAGCAGCCAAGAGGCCGGAAACACCATATATTTT. The encoded protein is CASSQEAGNTIYF.

A few counts support this clonotype. This chain connects TRBV6-2 or TRBV6-3 to TRBJ2-7; D is perhaps TRBD2 (5 bases). This CDR3 has 13 residues. The V gene lost 0 bases and the J gene lost 11 bases, with 14 bases spanning the gap. Looked up from germline, CDR1 is MNHEY and CDR2 is SVGEGT. The CDR3 loop reads CASSYSSRETKYF. The CDR3 DNA follows: TGTGCCAGCAGTTACTCGAGTCGGGAAACAAAGTACTTC.

The sample holds many counts of this clonotype. The chain uses TRBV9 and TRBJ2-7; no definite D call. Germline CDR1 is SGDLS and CDR2 is YYNGEE. The CDR3 has 14 amino acids. The V end lost 0 bases, the J end lost 2 bases, and 9 bases lay between the germline ends. The CDR3 reads CASSVDRSTYEQYF. CDR3 bases: TGTGCCAGCAGCGTAGATAGGAGTACCTACGAGCAGTACTTC.

This clonotype has a count of ten or more. The chain combines TRBV2 with TRBJ2-7, with no clear D. Per germline, CDR1 SNHLY and CDR2 FYNNEI. With 4 bases removed from V and 5 bases from J, the gap between germline ends came to 6 bases. The CDR3 runs to 11 residues. CDR3 coding DNA: TGTGCCAGCAGTGGAAACAACGAGCAGTACTTC. This translates into CASSGNNEQYF. The complete variable domain, with remaining parts taken from reference TRBV2 and TRBJ2-7, reads EPEVTQTPSHQVTQMGQEVILRCVPISNHLYFYWYRQILGQKVEFLVSFYNNEISEKSEIFDDQFSVERPDGSNFTLKIRSTKLEDSAMYFCASSGNNEQYFGPGTRLTVT.

The chain combines TRBV11-2 with TRBJ2-2, with D perhaps TRBD1 (5 bases). In germline, CDR1 is SGHAT, CDR2 FQNNGV. CDR3 length: 14 amino acids. V was trimmed by 5 bases and J by 2 bases, leaving 9 bases between them. As DNA, the CDR3 is TGTGCCAGCAGCCGTAGGGGAAACACCGGGGAGCTGTTTTTT. This encodes CASSRRGNTGELFF.

This clonotype was recorded at least ten times. The chain uses TRBV27 and TRBJ2-2; a weak D match, TRBD1 (6 bases). V was trimmed by 3 bases and J by 2 bases, leaving 7 bases between them. CDR1 and CDR2 (germline): MNHEY, SMNVEV (reference sequence). CDR3 length: 14 residues. The CDR3 bases are TGTGCCAGCAGTTTCGGGACAAACACCGGGGAGCTGTTTTTT. Protein product: CASSFGTNTGELFF.

In this sample, this clonotype turned up many times. V is TRBV5-1 and J is TRBJ2-7, with 11 bases aligning to TRBD2. This CDR3 comprises 13 residues. The trim removed 2 bases at V and 9 bases at J, leaving 4 bases unmatched. The germline V gene encodes CDR1 SGHRS and CDR2 YFSETQ. CDR3 nucleotides: TGCGCCAGCAGCTTCTACGGGACTAGCGGGCAGTACTTC. Translated, it gives CASSFYGTSGQYF. Full variable domain (outside the CDR3, taken from reference TRBV5-1 and TRBJ2-7): KAGVTQTPRYLIKTRGQQVTLSCSPISGHRSVSWYQQTPGQGLQFLFEYFSETQRNKGNFPGRFSGRQFSNSRSEMNVSTLELGDSALYLCASSFYGTSGQYFGPGTRLTVT.

This clonotype was seen many times. J is TRBJ1-3 and V is TRBV29-1, with 7 nucleotides matching TRBD1. Unmatched junction bases numbered 5, after V lost 5 bases and J lost 1 base. Germline CDR1 and CDR2: SQVTM and ANQGSEA. The CDR3 totals 14 residues. The CDR3 region has the DNA TGCAGCGTTAATCAGGGGGGTTCTGGAAACACCATATATTTT. As protein: CSVNQGGSGNTIYF.

The chain recombines TRBV6-5 with TRBJ2-7, with 11 bases aligning to TRBD2. J gave up 6 bases and V 0 bases, and 1 base lay outside the gene matches. The CDR3 is made up of 14 amino acids. Germline V gene data show CDR1 as MNHEY and CDR2 as SVGAGI. CDR3 sequence: CASSYSLAGGEQYF. DNA of the CDR3: TGTGCCAGCAGTTACTCCCTAGCGGGAGGCGAGCAGTACTTC.

Many counts were recorded for this clonotype. This rearrangement joins TRBV6-5 to TRBJ2-2, with 12 bases matching TRBD1. The CDR3 length is 16 residues. Germline assignment: CDR1 MNHEY and CDR2 SVGAGI. V lost 2 bases to trimming and J lost 7 bases; unmatched junction nucleotides: 5. CDR3 sequence reads: CASSYGTGGAIGELFF. CDR3 DNA: TGTGCCAGCAGTTACGGGACAGGGGGCGCTATCGGGGAGCTGTTTTTT.

This clonotype was recorded many times. The rearrangement uses TRBV19 and TRBJ1-1; D is unclear. From germline, CDR1 is LNHDA and CDR2 SQIVND (reference sequence). Trimming removed 3 bases from V and 5 bases from J, with 16 bases in between. The length of the CDR3 is 15 residues. For the CDR3, the DNA is TGTGCCAGTAGTATGATCCCGCCGGTGGGGACTGAAGCTTTCTTT. Translated, it gives CASSMIPPVGTEAFF.